A selection of T cell receptor beta chains follows, all from one sample in a study of blood T cell repertoires in COVID-19. Clones were sequenced by immunoSEQ multiplex PCR, and TCRdb holds only the in-frame ones, with some missing. Altogether 68,000 or so clones are present, approximately 90% being singletons, with the ten largest covering 3.4%. Source material: peripheral blood. These receptors were collected from a woman in her forties or fifties with COVID-19, enrolled during active disease. CDR3s include the opening cysteine and the closing phenylalanine or tryptophan. The D gene is left open where the match is weak. Some rows have no size entry. The others give once, few or many, or a class for an expanded clone.

>TRBD1|.|TRBV4-1|TRBJ2-1
CASTPTGTGRVDEQFF
TGCGCCAGCACCCCGACCGGGACAGGGAGGGTGGATGAGCAGTTCTTC
>TRBD1|.|TRBV28|TRBJ1-5
CASRTTGVGNQPQHF
TGTGCCAGCAGAACGACAGGGGTAGGCAATCAGCCCCAGCATTTT
>TRBD2|.|TRBV7-9|TRBJ2-1
CASSGPIILAGGYNEQFF
TGTGCCAGCAGCGGCCCTATAATACTAGCGGGAGGGTACAATGAGCAGTTCTTC
>TRBD1|.|TRBV15|TRBJ1-5
CATSGTQGRGQPQHF
TGTGCCACCAGCGGAACACAGGGGCGTGGACAGCCCCAGCATTTT
>.|.|TRBV6-1|TRBJ1-2
CASSITIPGSGYTF
TGTGCCAGCAGCATTACAATCCCAGGGTCGGGCTACACCTTC
>.|.|TRBV10-3|TRBJ2-7
CAISGRRAFSYEQYF
TGTGCCATCAGTGGGCGGAGGGCATTCTCCTACGAGCAGTACTTC
>TRBD1|.|TRBV14|TRBJ2-5
CASSRDRGRQETQYF
TGTGCCAGCAGCCGGGACAGGGGAAGACAAGAGACCCAGTACTTC
>TRBD1|.|TRBV7-8|TRBJ1-5
CASSRAALYAAQTGGTHQPQHF
TGTGCCAGCAGCAGGGCCGCCCTTTACGCAGCTCAGACAGGGGGAACTCATCAGCCCCAGCATTTT
>TRBD2|.|TRBV5-1|TRBJ2-3
CASTEVAGADTQYF
TGCGCCAGCACAGAAGTAGCGGGAGCGGATACGCAGTATTTT
>.|.|TRBV6-5|TRBJ2-2
CASSRFNTGELFF
TGTGCCAGCAGCCGGTTTAACACCGGGGAGCTGTTTTTT
>.|.|TRBV5-6|TRBJ1-5
CASSLVRGPQHF
TGTGCCAGCAGCTTGGTTAGGGGGCCCCAGCATTTT
>TRBD1|.|TRBV5-1|TRBJ1-6
CASSLAGTVKSPLHF
TGCGCCAGCAGCTTGGCAGGGACAGTGAAGTCACCCCTCCACTTT
>TRBD2|.|TRBV3-1/TRBV3-2|TRBJ2-3
CASSRRLAGVFDTDTQYF
TGTGCCAGCAGCCGCCGTCTAGCGGGAGTATTCGACACAGATACGCAGTATTTT
>.|.|TRBV28|TRBJ1-2
CASGDTGWYGYTF
TGTGCCAGTGGCGATACAGGGTGGTATGGCTACACCTTC
>TRBD1|.|TRBV10-3|TRBJ2-3
CAISEGQGTDTQYF
TGTGCCATCAGTGAAGGACAGGGAACAGATACGCAGTATTTT
>.|once|TRBV7-9|TRBJ2-1
CASSLEGSGAEQFF
TGTGCCAGCAGCTTAGAAGGCAGTGGGGCCGAGCAGTTCTTC
>TRBD2|.|TRBV6-5|TRBJ2-1
CASNRGEGEQFF
TGTGCCAGCAACAGAGGGGAGGGTGAGCAGTTCTTC
>.|.|TRBV28|TRBJ2-1
CASSETDWGNEQFF
TGTGCCAGCAGTGAGACAGATTGGGGCAATGAGCAGTTCTTC
>.|once|TRBV21-1|TRBJ2-1
CASTPRNEQFF
TGTGCCAGCACCCCGCGGAATGAGCAGTTCTTC
>.|.|TRBV15|TRBJ2-2
CATSMGGNTGELFF
TGTGCCACCAGCATGGGGGGGAACACCGGGGAGCTGTTTTTT
>TRBD2|.|TRBV30|TRBJ2-3
CAWSVRSSIAGGPADTQYF
TGTGCCTGGAGTGTCCGCTCCAGCATAGCGGGAGGGCCGGCAGATACGCAGTATTTT
>.|.|TRBV2|TRBJ2-6
CASSERAGANVLTF
TGTGCCAGCAGCGAGAGAGCCGGGGCCAACGTCCTGACTTTC
>.|.|TRBV7-2|TRBJ2-1
CASSLARQGQQFF
TGTGCCAGCAGCTTAGCGCGGCAGGGCCAGCAGTTCTTC
>TRBD1|.|TRBV2|TRBJ2-5
CASRERTGEATQYF
TGTGCCAGCAGGGAGAGGACAGGGGAGGCGACCCAGTACTTC
>TRBD1|.|TRBV19|TRBJ2-1
CASSMQGVTYNEQFF
TGTGCCAGTAGTATGCAGGGGGTCACCTACAATGAGCAGTTCTTC
>TRBD1|many|TRBV29-1|TRBJ1-2
CSVELRDRGDYGYTF
TGCAGCGTTGAATTGCGGGACAGGGGGGACTATGGCTACACCTTC
>TRBD2|few|TRBV2|TRBJ2-7
CASRRGVFVEQYF
TGTGCCAGCAGGCGGGGGGTGTTCGTCGAGCAGTACTTC
>TRBD1|.|TRBV28|TRBJ2-3
CASTLTGGLTDTQYF
TGTGCCAGCACTCTGACAGGGGGGCTCACAGATACGCAGTATTTT
>TRBD1|.|TRBV29-1|TRBJ1-2
CSVEDRGQNYGYTF
TGCAGCGTTGAGGACAGGGGGCAAAACTATGGCTACACCTTC
>TRBD2|.|TRBV7-9|TRBJ2-7
CASSLAGTSPYEQYF
TGTGCCAGCAGCTTAGCCGGGACTAGCCCCTACGAGCAGTACTTC
>TRBD1|.|TRBV5-1|TRBJ2-3
CASSFTRGQTDTQYF
TGCGCCAGCAGCTTTACCAGGGGGCAGACAGATACGCAGTATTTT
>.|.|TRBV5-8|TRBJ1-3
CASSFRGNGNTIYF
TGTGCCAGCAGCTTCAGGGGTAATGGAAACACCATATATTTT
>TRBD1|.|TRBV18|TRBJ2-6
CASSPRDRGTSGANVLTF
TGTGCCAGCTCACCAAGGGACAGGGGAACCTCTGGGGCCAACGTCCTGACTTTC
>.|.|TRBV20-1|TRBJ2-3
CSASDRTRSTDTQYF
TGCAGTGCTAGTGACCGAACACGAAGCACAGATACGCAGTATTTT
>.|.|TRBV5-4|TRBJ1-2
CASSLLGGVSYGYTF
TGTGCCAGCAGCCTACTTGGAGGGGTTAGCTATGGCTACACCTTC
>.|once|TRBV7-3|TRBJ1-4
CASSQAGGTNEKLFF
TGTGCCAGCAGTCAGGCGGGGGGTACTAATGAAAAACTGTTTTTT
>.|.|TRBV5-4|TRBJ1-2
CASSAPDRSYGYTF
TGTGCCAGCAGCGCCCCTGACAGGAGCTATGGCTACACCTTC
>TRBD2|once|TRBV6-2/TRBV6-3|TRBJ2-3
CASSYSREGATDTQYF
TGTGCCAGCAGTTACTCGAGGGAGGGAGCCACAGATACGCAGTATTTT
>.|.|TRBV4-1|TRBJ2-6
CASSLIQGTGANVLTF
TGCGCCAGCAGCCTCATACAGGGAACTGGGGCCAACGTCCTGACTTTC
>TRBD2|.|TRBV27|TRBJ2-3
CASSPRLAVLTDTQYF
TGTGCCAGCAGTCCGAGACTAGCGGTTCTCACAGATACGCAGTATTTT
>.|.|TRBV28|TRBJ1-4
CASRPGQLEKLFF
TGTGCCAGCAGACCTGGACAGTTGGAAAAACTGTTTTTT
>TRBD1|.|TRBV4-1|TRBJ2-2
CASRAGTENTGELFF
TGCGCCAGCAGGGCCGGGACAGAGAACACCGGGGAGCTGTTTTTT
>TRBD2|.|TRBV30|TRBJ2-5
CAWSVSGRASGETQYF
TGTGCCTGGAGTGTGAGCGGGAGGGCCTCGGGAGAGACCCAGTACTTC
>.|.|TRBV28|TRBJ1-4
CASSFPSTAGKLFF
TGTGCCAGCAGTTTCCCCTCCACGGCGGGAAAACTGTTTTTT
>TRBD2|.|TRBV28|TRBJ2-1
CASRPLAGAYNEQFF
TGTGCCAGCAGACCTCTAGCGGGAGCCTACAATGAGCAGTTCTTC
>TRBD1|once|TRBV18|TRBJ1-1
CASSRQGAGVMATEAFF
TGTGCCAGCTCACGGCAGGGGGCAGGTGTAATGGCCACTGAAGCTTTCTTT
>TRBD1|.|TRBV2|TRBJ1-1
CARGTGGGTEAFF
TGTGCCAGAGGTACAGGGGGCGGCACTGAAGCTTTCTTT
>.|.|TRBV5-1|TRBJ2-1
CASSLAVNNEQFF
TGCGCCAGCAGCTTGGCGGTAAACAATGAGCAGTTCTTC
>.|.|TRBV5-4|TRBJ1-1
CASSLGAAYTEAFF
TGTGCCAGCAGCTTGGGGGCAGCTTACACTGAAGCTTTCTTT
>TRBD1|.|TRBV7-9|TRBJ1-4
CASSLDRGLEKLFF
TGTGCCAGCAGCCTAGACAGGGGGCTTGAAAAACTGTTTTTT
>TRBD1|.|TRBV27|TRBJ1-6
CASGQGSSYNSPLHF
TGTGCCAGCGGACAGGGGTCCTCCTATAATTCACCCCTCCACTTT
>.|.|TRBV2|TRBJ1-2
CASSGGGYYGYTF
TGTGCCAGCAGTGGTGGCGGATACTATGGCTACACCTTC
>.|.|TRBV11-3|TRBJ2-3
CASSLGGTDTQYF
TGTGCCAGCAGCTTAGGAGGGACAGATACGCAGTATTTT
>.|.|TRBV19|TRBJ1-2
CASSISPAGGPRGYTF
TGTGCCAGTAGTATCTCCCCGGCCGGTGGCCCTAGAGGCTACACCTTC
>.|.|TRBV19|TRBJ2-1
CASSRVIAPNEQFF
TGTGCCAGTAGTAGGGTAATAGCCCCCAATGAGCAGTTCTTC